This T cell receptor beta chain derives from a study of blood T cell repertoires in COVID-19. Study summary: Both acute and convalescent COVID-19 samples were obtained from the United States, Italy and Spain.

V was clipped by 1 base and J by 7 bases, with 14 bases between them. This CDR3 spans 14 amino acids. Per germline, CDR1 SEHNR and CDR2 FQNEAQ (reference sequence). Authors' data handling: Estimated nucleated cell counts came from reference gene primer amplification. TCRdb's copy holds only in-frame clones and misses some; the assay was immunoSEQ multiplex PCR. That table is the source of V, J and clone size, and D and trimming were worked out from the DNA. This table has some 110,000 clones, roughly 75% appearing once. The chain employs TRBV7-9 and TRBJ2-7; weak D call: TRBD1 (6 bases). What was sequenced was peripheral blood. The TCR sequence derives from a man aged 55-75 years with active or convalescent COVID-19. In nucleotides, the CDR3 is TGTGCCAGCAGCTTAGGGACAGTCTTGTGGGAGCAGTACTTC. Translation gives CASSLGTVLWEQYF.